This TCR beta chain originates from a study of graft-versus-host responses after intestinal transplantation. Here immunoSEQ multiplex PCR was the method, and the copy in TCRdb shows in-frame clones only, minus some. The sample consists of about 3,500 clones, approximately 94% of them appearing once. Trimming at V came to 4 bases and at J to 1 base, leaving 4 bases not matched to a gene. This CDR3 has 14 amino acids. Looked up from germline, CDR1 is LNHNV and CDR2 is YYDKDF (reference sequence). This sequence was found in a human patient who received an intestinal transplant, so some T cells may come from the graft donor. The chain recombines TRBV15 with TRBJ2-7; 7 positions match TRBD1. The material was PBMCs, obtained 11 days after intestinal transplantation. The CDR3 here is CATSKGTASYEQYF. The CDR3 DNA is TGTGCCACCAGCAAAGGGACAGCGTCCTACGAGCAGTACTTC.